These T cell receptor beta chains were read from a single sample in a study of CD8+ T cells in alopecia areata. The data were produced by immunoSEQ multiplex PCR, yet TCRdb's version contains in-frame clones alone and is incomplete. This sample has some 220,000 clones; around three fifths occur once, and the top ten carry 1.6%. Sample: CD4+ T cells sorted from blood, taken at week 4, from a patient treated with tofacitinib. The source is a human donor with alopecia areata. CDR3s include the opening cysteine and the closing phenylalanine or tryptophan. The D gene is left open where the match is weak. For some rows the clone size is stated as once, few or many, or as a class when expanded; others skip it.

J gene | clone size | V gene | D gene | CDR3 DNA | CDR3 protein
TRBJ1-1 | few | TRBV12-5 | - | TGTGCTAGTGGTTTGTTTCCGCAGAACACTGAAGCTTTCTTT | CASGLFPQNTEAFF
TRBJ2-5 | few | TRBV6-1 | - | TGTGCCAGCAGTGAGAGTCGGGCAGGGAGATCGGCAGAGACCCAGTACTTC | CASSESRAGRSAETQYF
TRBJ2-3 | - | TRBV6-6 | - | TGTGCCAGCAGTTATCAGCTGGATACGCAGTATTTT | CASSYQLDTQYF
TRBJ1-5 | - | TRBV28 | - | TGTGCCAGCAGCGGAGCCCCTCCCAATCAGCCCCAGCATTTT | CASSGAPPNQPQHF
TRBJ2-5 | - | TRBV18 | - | TGTGCCAGCTCAGTGGGACCCCAAGAGACCCAGTACTTC | CASSVGPQETQYF
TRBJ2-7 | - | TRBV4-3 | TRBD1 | TGCGCCAGCAGCCAGGGGGGACAGGGATTATACGAGCAGTACTTC | CASSQGGQGLYEQYF
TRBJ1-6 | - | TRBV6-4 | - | TGTGCCAGCTCCTCCAGCCTGGATTCACCCCTCCACTTT | CASSSSLDSPLHF
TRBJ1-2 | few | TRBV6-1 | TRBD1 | TGTGCCAGCCGTATTAGACAGGGGGCAATCTATGGCTACACCTTC | CASRIRQGAIYGYTF
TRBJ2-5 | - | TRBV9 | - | TGTGCCAGCAGCGTAGGCCGGGGGCCAGTTGAGACCCAGTACTTC | CASSVGRGPVETQYF
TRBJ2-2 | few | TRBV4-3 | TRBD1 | TGCGCCAGCAGCCCAGGGGGCTGGACCGGGGAGCTGTTTTTT | CASSPGGWTGELFF
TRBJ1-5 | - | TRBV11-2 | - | TGTGCCAGCAGCCTAGATGGTTCTCAGCCCCAGCATTTT | CASSLDGSQPQHF
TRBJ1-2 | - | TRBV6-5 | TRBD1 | TGTGCCAGCAGTCTAGGACAGGGAGGAGGCTACACCTTC | CASSLGQGGGYTF
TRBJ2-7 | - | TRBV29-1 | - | TGCAGCGTTACCGGGACATCATCAGGCGAGCAGTACTTC | CSVTGTSSGEQYF
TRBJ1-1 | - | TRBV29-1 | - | TGCAGCGCTACCGGACAGCCTCTGAACACTGAAGCTTTCTTT | CSATGQPLNTEAFF
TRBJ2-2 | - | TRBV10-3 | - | TGTGCCATTCAGCGGGTGAGGGACACCGGGGAGCTGTTTTTT | CAIQRVRDTGELFF
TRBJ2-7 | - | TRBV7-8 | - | TGTGCCAGCAGCTACGGTATCGGGACGAGCGAGCAGTACTTC | CASSYGIGTSEQYF
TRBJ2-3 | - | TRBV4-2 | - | TGTGCCAGCAGCCAAGCTGGGGGGCCCGCAGATACGCAGTATTTT | CASSQAGGPADTQYF
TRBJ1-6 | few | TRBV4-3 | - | TGCGCCAGCAGCCAACTCCTTAATAATTCACCCCTCCACTTT | CASSQLLNNSPLHF
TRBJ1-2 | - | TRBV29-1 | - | TGCAGCGTGGTTCCTTATGCGGCCTATGGCTACACCTTC | CSVVPYAAYGYTF
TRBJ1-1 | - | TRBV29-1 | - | TGCAGCGTTGAAGCTAAGGTCGCCGAAGCCGGAGCTTTCTTT | CSVEAKVAEAGAFF
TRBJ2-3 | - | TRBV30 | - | TGTGCCTGGAGTGGTGCAGGTAGCACAGATACGCAGTATTTT | CAWSGAGSTDTQYF
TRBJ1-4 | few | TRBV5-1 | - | TGCGCCAGCAGCTTGCGTCCGGACAGCGAAAAACTGTTTTTT | CASSLRPDSEKLFF
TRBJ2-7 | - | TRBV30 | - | TGTGCCTGGAGTGTATGGGACCGAGGGATCTACGAGCAGTACTTC | CAWSVWDRGIYEQYF
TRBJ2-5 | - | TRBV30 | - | TGTGCCTGGAGATTCCGAGGGGGGCTAGAGACCCAGTACTTC | CAWRFRGGLETQYF
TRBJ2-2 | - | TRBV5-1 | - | TGCGCCAGCAGCTCGCGGACGAACACCGGGGAGCTGTTTTTT | CASSSRTNTGELFF
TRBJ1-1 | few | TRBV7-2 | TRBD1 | TGTGCCAGCAGCGTCTACAGGGGTAACACTGAAGCTTTCTTT | CASSVYRGNTEAFF
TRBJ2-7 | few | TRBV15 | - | TGTGCCACCAGCAGTCCTCCCCGACTCTACGAGCAGTACTTC | CATSSPPRLYEQYF
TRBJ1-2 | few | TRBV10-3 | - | TGTGCCATCACCGCCGATGGGACCGAATATGGCTACACCTTC | CAITADGTEYGYTF
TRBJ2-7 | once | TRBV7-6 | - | TGTGCCAGCAGCTTAGACGTTGGGCGCGAGCAGTACTTC | CASSLDVGREQYF
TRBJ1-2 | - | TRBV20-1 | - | TGCAGTGCTAGGTCACTGAAGGGCTACACCTTC | CSARSLKGYTF
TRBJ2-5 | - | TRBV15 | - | TGTGCCACCAGCAGAGTGCGGCCAGCACAAGAGACCCAGTACTTC | CATSRVRPAQETQYF
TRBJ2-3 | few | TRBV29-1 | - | TGCAGCGTTCGGGAATTCACAGATACGCAGTATTTT | CSVREFTDTQYF
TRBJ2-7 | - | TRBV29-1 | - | TGCAGCGTTGAAAAGGCAAGCTCCTACGAGCAGTACTTC | CSVEKASSYEQYF
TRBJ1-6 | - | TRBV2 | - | TGTGCCGATGGGACACTAGATTCACCCCTCCACTTT | CADGTLDSPLHF
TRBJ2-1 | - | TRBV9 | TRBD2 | TGTGCCAGCAGCTCGCCTGTCCCCATAGCGGGGAACTCATACAATGAGCAGTTCTTC | CASSSPVPIAGNSYNEQFF
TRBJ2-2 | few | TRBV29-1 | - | TGCAGCGGGCAGACGAACACCGGGGAGCTGTTTTTT | CSGQTNTGELFF
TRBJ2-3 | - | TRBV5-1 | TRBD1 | TGCGCCAGCAGCCGGGACAGCCCAGATACGCAGTATTTT | CASSRDSPDTQYF
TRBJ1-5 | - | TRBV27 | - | TGTGCCAGCCGTCTTGCCGGTCAGCCCCAGCATTTT | CASRLAGQPQHF
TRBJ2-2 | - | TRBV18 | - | TGTGCCAGCTCACCATTGGGGCCAAGGACAGCCACCGGGGAGCTGTTTTTT | CASSPLGPRTATGELFF
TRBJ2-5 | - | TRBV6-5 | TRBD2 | TGTGCCAGCAGACTGATGCCTAGCGGGGCTGAGACCCAGTACTTC | CASRLMPSGAETQYF
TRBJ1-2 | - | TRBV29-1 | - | TGCAGCGTAACAGGGAATAACGGCTACACCTTC | CSVTGNNGYTF
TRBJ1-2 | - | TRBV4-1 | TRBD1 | TGCGCCAGCAGCCAAGATGGGGACAGGGTAGATGGCTACACCTTC | CASSQDGDRVDGYTF
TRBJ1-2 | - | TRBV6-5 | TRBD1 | TGTGCCAGCAGTACTACGGGACAGACACCCAGGGGCTACACCTTC | CASSTTGQTPRGYTF
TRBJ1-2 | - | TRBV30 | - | TGTGCCTGGAGTGTACGGCGAACGGGAGGCTACACCTTC | CAWSVRRTGGYTF
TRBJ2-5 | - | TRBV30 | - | TGTGCCTGGAACCGGGTCCTGCAAGAGACCCAGTACTTC | CAWNRVLQETQYF
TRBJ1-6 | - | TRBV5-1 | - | TGCGCCAGCAGCCTACCGTCTTCGGCCCTCCACTTT | CASSLPSSALHF
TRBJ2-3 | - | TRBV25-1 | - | TGTGCCAGCAGTGCCTACCGACCGGGACTTCAGGGAGATACGCAGTATTTT | CASSAYRPGLQGDTQYF
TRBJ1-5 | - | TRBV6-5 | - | TGTGCCAGCAGGCGACAGCGCAATCAGCCCCAGCATTTT | CASRRQRNQPQHF
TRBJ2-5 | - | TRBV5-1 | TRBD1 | TGCGCCAGCAGCTTGGGATCGACAGGGGAGACCCAGTACTTC | CASSLGSTGETQYF
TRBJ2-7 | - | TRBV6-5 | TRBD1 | TGTGCCAGCAGTTCCGACAGGGGGGCCTACGAGCAGTACTTC | CASSSDRGAYEQYF
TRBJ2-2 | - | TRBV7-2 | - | TGTGCCAGCAGCCCCCGGCAGGGTAGCACCGGGGAGCTGTTTTTT | CASSPRQGSTGELFF
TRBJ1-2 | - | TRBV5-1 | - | TGCGCCAGCAGCTCAAACCTGGACAGTAAGGGCTACACCTTC | CASSSNLDSKGYTF
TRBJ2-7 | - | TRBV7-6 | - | TGTGCCAGCAGCTTAGGACAGTGGTACGAGCAGTACTTC | CASSLGQWYEQYF
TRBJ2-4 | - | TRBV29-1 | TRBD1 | TGCAGCGTTGAAGAGGACAGGGTGCGGGGAGCCAAAAACATTCAGTACTTC | CSVEEDRVRGAKNIQYF
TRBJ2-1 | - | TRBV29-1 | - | TGCAGCGTTGAAGGTCGGCGCGGAAGCTCCTACAATGAGCAGTTCTTC | CSVEGRRGSSYNEQFF
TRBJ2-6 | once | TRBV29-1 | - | TGCAGCGTGGGTTTGACCTCTGGGGCCAACGTCCTGACTTTC | CSVGLTSGANVLTF